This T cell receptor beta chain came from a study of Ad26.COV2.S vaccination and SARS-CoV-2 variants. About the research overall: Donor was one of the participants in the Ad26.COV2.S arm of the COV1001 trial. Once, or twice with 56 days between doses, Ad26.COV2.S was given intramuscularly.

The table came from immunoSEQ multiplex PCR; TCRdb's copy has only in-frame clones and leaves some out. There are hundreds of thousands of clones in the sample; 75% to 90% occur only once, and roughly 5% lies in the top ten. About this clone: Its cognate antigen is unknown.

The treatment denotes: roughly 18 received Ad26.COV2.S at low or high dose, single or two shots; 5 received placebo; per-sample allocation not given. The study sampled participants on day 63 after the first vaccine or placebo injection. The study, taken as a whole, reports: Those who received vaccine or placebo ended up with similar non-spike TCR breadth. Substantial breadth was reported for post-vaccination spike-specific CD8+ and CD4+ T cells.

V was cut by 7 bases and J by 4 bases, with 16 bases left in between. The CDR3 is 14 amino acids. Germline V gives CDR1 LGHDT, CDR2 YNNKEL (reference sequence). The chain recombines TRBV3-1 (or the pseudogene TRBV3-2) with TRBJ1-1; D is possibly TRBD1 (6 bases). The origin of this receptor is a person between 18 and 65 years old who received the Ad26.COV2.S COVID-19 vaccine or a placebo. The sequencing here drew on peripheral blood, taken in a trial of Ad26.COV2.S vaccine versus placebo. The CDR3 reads CASTFRGVGTEAFF. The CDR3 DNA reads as TGTGCCAGCACTTTCAGGGGAGTCGGCACTGAAGCTTTCTTT.